What follows is one T cell receptor (beta chain) and its context. Antigen specificity is unknown. These data belong to a study of cytomegalovirus exposure and HLA in healthy donors. Study information: Unique TCRs numbering around 80 million, obtained from HLA-typed donors, made up an early data release.

In the PCR, 60 Vbeta and 13 Jbeta primers were used. Clones were read by immunoSEQ multiplex PCR, and TCRdb kept only the in-frame ones, dropping some. Of about 120,000 clones listed, roughly 80% are singletons. Study conclusions and caveats: DRB1 showed the most TCR associations and HLA-C the fewest in a later analysis, as rates varied by HLA locus.

With V trimmed by 0 bases and J by 0 bases, 2 bases remained unmatched. Germline CDR1 and CDR2: GTSNPN and SVGIG (reference sequence). The CDR3 has 17 amino acids. This sequence was found in a man in his thirties or forties in good health and CMV-seronegative. This rearrangement joins TRBV30 to TRBJ2-2; TRBD2 agrees at 12 bases. The sequencing sample was made of PBMCs. The CDR3, as DNA: TGTGCCTGGAGTGTAGCTAGCGGGGGGGCGAACACCGGGGAGCTGTTTTTT. Protein product: CAWSVASGGANTGELFF.